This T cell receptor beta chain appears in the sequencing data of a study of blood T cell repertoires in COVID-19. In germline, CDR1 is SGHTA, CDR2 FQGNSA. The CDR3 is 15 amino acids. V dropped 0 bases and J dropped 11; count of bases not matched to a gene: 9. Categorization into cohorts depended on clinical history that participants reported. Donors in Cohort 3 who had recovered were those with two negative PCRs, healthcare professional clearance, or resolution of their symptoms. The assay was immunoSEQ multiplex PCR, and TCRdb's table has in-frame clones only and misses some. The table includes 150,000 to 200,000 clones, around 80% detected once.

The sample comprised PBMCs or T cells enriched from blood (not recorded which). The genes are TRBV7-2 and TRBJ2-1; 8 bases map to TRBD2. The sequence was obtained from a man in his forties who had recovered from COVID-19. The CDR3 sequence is CASSLAPGRGPKQFF. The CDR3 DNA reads TGTGCCAGCAGCTTAGCACCCGGGAGGGGACCGAAGCAGTTCTTC.